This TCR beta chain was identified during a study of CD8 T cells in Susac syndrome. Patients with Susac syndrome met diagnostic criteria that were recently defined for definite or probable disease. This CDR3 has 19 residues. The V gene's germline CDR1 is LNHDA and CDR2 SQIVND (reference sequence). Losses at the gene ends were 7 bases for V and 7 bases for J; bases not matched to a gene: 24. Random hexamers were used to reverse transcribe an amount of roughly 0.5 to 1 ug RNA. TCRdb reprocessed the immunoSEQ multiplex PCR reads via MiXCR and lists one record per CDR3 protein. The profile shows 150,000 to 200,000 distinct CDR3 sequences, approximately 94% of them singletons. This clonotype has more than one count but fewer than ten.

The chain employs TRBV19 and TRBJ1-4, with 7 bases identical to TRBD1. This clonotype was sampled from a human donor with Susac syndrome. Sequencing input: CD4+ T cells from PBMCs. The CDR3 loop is CASTLLPGQTRVTREKLFF. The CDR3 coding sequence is TGTGCCAGTACCCTACTCCCGGGACAGACTCGCGTCACTCGTGAAAAACTGTTTTTT.